The 24 T cell receptor beta chains in this list originate from one sample, sequenced in a study of blood T cell repertoires in COVID-19. Assay: immunoSEQ multiplex PCR; the TCRdb copy retains only in-frame clones and omits some. The table records approximately 240,000 clones, 79% of them present only once. The sample taken for sequencing was peripheral blood. The receptors stem from a middle-aged woman with active or convalescent COVID-19.

The J gene is TRBJ1-6, the V gene TRBV10-3; possible D gene TRBD1, 6 bases. The germline gives CDR1 ENHRY, CDR2 SYGVKD. CDR3 length: 13 amino acids. V lost 10 bases to trimming and J lost 9 bases, with 16 bases between them. The CDR3 protein is CATIPGEGSPLHF. DNA for the CDR3: TGTGCCACGATACCAGGGGAGGGTTCACCCCTCCACTTT.

Only one count was recorded for this clone. This chain connects TRBV21-1 to TRBJ1-2; TRBD1, the table's D call, lacks a check against the DNA. TRBV21-1 is an annotated pseudogene. This CDR3 has 16 residues. CDR3 DNA: TGTGCCAGCAGCAATTACTGGGGGCGCCCTAACTATGGCTACACCTTC. Protein sequence: CASSNYWGRPNYGYTF.

This chain's CDR3 is CASSLLLAKNIQYF. In nucleotides, the CDR3 is TGTGCCAGCAGCTTACTTTTAGCCAAAAACATTCAGTACTTC. This chain links TRBV7-2 with TRBJ2-4; no clear D gene. Trimming cost V 2 bases and J 0 bases, with 5 bases left between them. Germline CDR1 reads SGHTA; CDR2 reads FQGNSA. CDR3 length: 14 residues.

This rearrangement joins TRBV28 to TRBJ1-2; possible D gene TRBD1, 5 bases. V shed 5 bases and J shed 4 bases, with 14 bases lying between them. CDR1 is MDHEN and CDR2 is SYDVKM in the germline V gene. The CDR3 is made up of 14 amino acids. CDR3 loop: CASSVPQGLYGYTF. DNA for the CDR3: TGTGCCAGCAGTGTACCTCAGGGACTCTATGGCTACACCTTC.

The chain uses TRBV15 and TRBJ2-1; 8 bases map to TRBD1. V lost 1 base and J lost 4; bases outside the gene matches: 3. The germline CDR1 and CDR2 sequences are LNHNV and YYDKDF (reference sequence). This CDR3 is 15 amino acids long. CDR3 in DNA: TGTGCCACCAGCAGAGGACAGGGGTGGTACAATGAGCAGTTCTTC. Residues: CATSRGQGWYNEQFF.

The V and J genes are TRBV6-1 and TRBJ1-5; D call uncertain. Trimming removed 2 bases at V and 3 bases at J, with 11 bases between. This CDR3 contains 15 residues. Germline V lookup: CDR1 MNHNS, CDR2 SASEGT. This CDR3 reads CASSETQITNQPQHF. DNA of the CDR3: TGTGCCAGCAGTGAAACGCAGATCACCAATCAGCCCCAGCATTTT.

CDR3 sequence (DNA): TGTGCCAGTATGACTCGCGGTGGAAACACCATATATTTT. Amino acid sequence: CASMTRGGNTIYF. The chain links TRBV19 to TRBJ1-3; the D is unclear. CDR3 size: 13 residues. Deletions cut 7 bases from V and 3 bases from J, with 10 bases between. Germline V gene sequence: CDR1 LNHDA, CDR2 SQIVND (reference sequence).

The chain combines TRBV28 with TRBJ2-3, with 12 bases identical to TRBD1. V gave up 5 bases and J gave up 4 bases; unmatched junction bases: 7. The CDR3 is made up of 16 amino acids. Looked up from germline, CDR1 is MDHEN and CDR2 is SYDVKM. The CDR3 loop is CASSPGTGGSADTQYF. Here the CDR3 DNA reads TGTGCCAGCAGTCCCGGGACAGGGGGCTCGGCAGATACGCAGTATTTT.

The chain joins TRBV2 to TRBJ1-6; no definite D call. Trimming left V 7 bases short and J 4 bases short, with 8 bases between. The CDR3 length is 13 residues. Germline values: CDR1 SNHLY, CDR2 FYNNEI. The CDR3 nucleotides are TGTGCCAGCATTAGCCTTTATAATTCACCCCTCCACTTT. Its translation is CASISLYNSPLHF.

The gene calls are TRBV2 and TRBJ1-5, with D unresolved. The CDR3 has 14 amino acids. Between the trimmed V and J ends, which lost 6 bases and 2 bases, there was a span of 11 bases. Per the germline V gene, CDR1 is SNHLY and CDR2 is FYNNEI. Here the CDR3 DNA reads TGTGCCAGCAGCAAGGACGGGGGCAATCAGCCCCAGCATTTT. Residues: CASSKDGGNQPQHF.

V gene TRBV18 combines with J gene TRBJ2-2, with D possibly TRBD1 on 6 matching bases. Trimming removed 0 bases from V and 2 bases from J, with 7 bases in between. The CDR3 sequence is 15 residues long. CDR1 and CDR2 from the germline V gene are KGHSH and LQKENI. The DNA of the CDR3 is TGTGCCAGCTCACCACCACAGGGTAACACCGGGGAGCTGTTTTTT. Its protein product is CASSPPQGNTGELFF.

This chain connects TRBV3-1 (or the pseudogene TRBV3-2) to TRBJ2-3; D not certain. Trimming pared 0 bases from V and 2 bases from J, leaving 6 bases between. The CDR3 is made up of 14 amino acids. The germline CDR1 and CDR2 sequences are LGHDT and YNNKEL (reference sequence). This CDR3 is CASSQEVATDTQYF. The DNA for the CDR3 is TGTGCCAGCAGCCAAGAAGTGGCCACAGATACGCAGTATTTT.

The chain links TRBV2 to TRBJ1-2, with TRBD1 identical over 11 bases. The CDR3 has 15 amino acids. Losses at the gene ends were 0 bases for V and 6 bases for J; bases not matched to a gene: 3. The V gene's germline CDR1 is SNHLY and CDR2 FYNNEI. The CDR3 region has the DNA TGTGCCAGCAGTGAAGCGGGGACAGGGGGTCATGGCTACACCTTC. This gives the protein CASSEAGTGGHGYTF. The full variable domain, with the rest looked up from reference TRBV2 and TRBJ1-2, is EPEVTQTPSHQVTQMGQEVILRCVPISNHLYFYWYRQILGQKVEFLVSFYNNEISEKSEIFDDQFSVERPDGSNFTLKIRSTKLEDSAMYFCASSEAGTGGHGYTFGSGTRLTVV.

This clone was counted between two and nine times. The genes are TRBV11-3 and TRBJ2-3; TRBD2 agrees at 9 bases. CDR3 size: 17 residues. V lost 2 bases and J lost 4; bases outside the gene matches: 10. Germline loops: CDR1 SGHNT, CDR2 YENEEA. This CDR3 is CASSLRLGGGAADTQYF. The CDR3, as DNA: TGTGCCAGCAGCTTAAGATTAGGCGGGGGGGCCGCAGATACGCAGTATTTT.

This chain connects TRBV15 to TRBJ1-2; 11 bases are a match to TRBD1. The V gene's germline CDR1 is LNHNV and CDR2 YYDKDF (reference sequence). Losses at the gene ends were 5 bases for V and 7 bases for J; bases not matched to a gene: 6. This CDR3 spans 14 amino acids. This CDR3 reads CATSRDRGSGGYTF. The CDR3, as DNA: TGTGCCACCAGCCGGGACAGGGGGTCTGGTGGCTACACCTTC.

This clone was detected only a few times. CDR3 region: CASSVGGMQTQYF. In nucleotides, the CDR3 is TGTGCCAGCAGTGTAGGAGGTATGCAGACCCAGTACTTC. This rearrangement joins TRBV2 to TRBJ2-5; D is perhaps TRBD2 (5 bases). This CDR3 has 13 amino acids. Per the germline V gene, CDR1 is SNHLY and CDR2 is FYNNEI. Trimming cost V 4 bases and J 6 bases, with 12 bases left between them.

This chain connects TRBV6-1 to TRBJ1-2, with 10 bases that match TRBD1. This CDR3 is 15 amino acids long. V dropped 1 base and J dropped 5; count of bases not matched to a gene: 4. Per the germline V gene, CDR1 is MNHNS and CDR2 is SASEGT. CDR3 in amino acids: CASSEGGTGAYGYTF. The CDR3 DNA follows: TGTGCCAGCAGTGAAGGTGGGACAGGGGCATATGGCTACACCTTC.

This clone was detected a few times. The chain links TRBV19 to TRBJ1-1; TRBD1 matches 9 bases. Unmatched junction bases numbered 9, after V lost 4 bases and J lost 0 bases. The CDR3 runs to 17 residues. CDR1 is LNHDA and CDR2 is SQIVND in the germline V gene (reference sequence). CDR3 bases: TGTGCCAGTAGTACTGGGACAGGGAGGGCTATGAACACTGAAGCTTTCTTT. This encodes CASSTGTGRAMNTEAFF.

The chain combines TRBV19 with TRBJ1-6; D gene ambiguous. This CDR3 is 14 amino acids long. V shed 2 bases and J shed 6 bases, with 8 bases lying between them. Germline V gene sequence: CDR1 LNHDA, CDR2 SQIVND (reference sequence). The DNA of the CDR3 is TGTGCCAGTAGTATACTCGAGGGTAATTCACCCCTCCACTTT. Translated, it gives CASSILEGNSPLHF.

V gene TRBV19 combines with J gene TRBJ2-3; 10 bases are a match to TRBD1. J was trimmed by 4 bases and V by 2 bases; bases with no gene match: 3. CDR3 length: 15 residues. Germline V lookup: CDR1 LNHDA, CDR2 SQIVND (reference sequence). The CDR3 reads CASSIRDRGSDTQYF. The CDR3 DNA is TGTGCCAGTAGTATACGGGACAGGGGTTCAGATACGCAGTATTTT. The whole variable domain, remainder taken from reference TRBV19 and TRBJ2-3, is DGGITQSPKYLFRKEGQNVTLSCEQNLNHDAMYWYRQDPGQGLRLIYYSQIVNDFQKGDIAEGYSVSREKKESFPLTVTSAQKNPTAFYLCASSIRDRGSDTQYFGPGTRLTVL.

V usage is TRBV4-2 and J usage is TRBJ2-3, with a possible D match to TRBD1 (5 bases). V lost 0 bases, J lost 4 bases, and 11 bases lay in between. CDR3 length: 15 residues. In germline, CDR1 is LGHNA, CDR2 YNFKEQ. DNA of the CDR3: TGTGCCAGCAGCCAAGAGTGGGGCGGAGCAGATACGCAGTATTTT. Protein: CASSQEWGGADTQYF.

The chain joins TRBV7-9 to TRBJ1-5, with unresolved D. V lost 7 bases to trimming and J lost 2 bases, with 9 bases between them. CDR3 length equals 13 residues. The germline V gene encodes CDR1 SEHNR and CDR2 FQNEAQ (reference sequence). CDR3 residues: CASTQDGNQPQHF. CDR3 DNA: TGTGCCAGCACCCAGGATGGCAATCAGCCCCAGCATTTT.

This clone was recorded a few times. This chain links TRBV19 with TRBJ2-2; 7 nucleotides line up with TRBD1. The germline V gene encodes CDR1 LNHDA and CDR2 SQIVND (reference sequence). This CDR3 spans 14 amino acids. V was pared by 6 bases and J by 3 bases, with 4 bases of the junction left unmatched. The CDR3 coding sequence is TGTGCCAGTAGGAGGGGGCGCGACACCGGGGAGCTGTTTTTT. Its translation: CASRRGRDTGELFF.

V usage is TRBV5-1 and J usage is TRBJ1-1, with TRBD1 matching 8 bases. With V trimmed by 5 bases and J by 3 bases, 6 bases remained unmatched. The CDR3 covers 14 residues. CDR1 is SGHRS, CDR2 YFSETQ, per germline. CDR3 sequence: CASRDGTGDTEAFF. Written as DNA, the CDR3 is TGCGCCAGCAGGGACGGGACAGGTGACACTGAAGCTTTCTTT.